Below, 32 T cell receptor beta chains from the same sample are listed, as sequenced in a study of PD-1 blockade in mismatch repair-deficient tumors. The method was immunoSEQ multiplex PCR; TCRdb's version includes in-frame clones alone and lacks a portion of them. This table holds nearly 25,000 clones, 75% to 85% found once. The material was peripheral blood, obtained 12 weeks after starting pembrolizumab. The source is an adult with mismatch repair-deficient cancer.

In this sample, this clone turned up once. The chain is built from TRBV18 and TRBJ2-2; D unresolved. Germline CDR1 reads KGHSH; CDR2 reads LQKENI. V was cut by 2 bases and J by 3 bases, with 7 bases left in between. The CDR3 has 14 residues. The CDR3 nucleotides read TGTGCCAGCTCACCAAGGCGAGACACCGGGGAGCTGTTTTTT. Protein: CASSPRRDTGELFF.

The genes are TRBV2 and TRBJ2-6; D is possibly TRBD1 (6 bases). Germline V gene sequence: CDR1 SNHLY, CDR2 FYNNEI. V dropped 5 bases and J dropped 4 bases, with 12 bases sitting between them. There are 15 residues in the CDR3. Here the CDR3 reads CASSSQGDGANVLTF. DNA of the CDR3: TGTGCCAGCAGTTCACAGGGTGACGGGGCCAACGTCCTGACTTTC.

The rearrangement joins TRBV4-1 to TRBJ2-1, with D maybe TRBD1 (5 bases). Germline loops: CDR1 MGHRA, CDR2 YSYEKL. Trimming removed 6 bases at V and 6 bases at J, with 18 bases between. The length of the CDR3 is 15 residues. The CDR3 loop reads CASRSPGIRFNEQFF. The CDR3 bases are TGCGCCAGCAGATCTCCAGGGATACGATTCAATGAGCAGTTCTTC.

This clone was recorded once. The DNA for the CDR3 is TGCGCCAGCAGCCAAGGACTAGCAACAGGCACAGATACGCAGTATTTT. It translates to CASSQGLATGTDTQYF. The gene calls are TRBV4-3 and TRBJ2-3; 7 bases match TRBD2. Germline CDR1 is LGHNA and CDR2 is YSLEER. V lost 1 base to trimming and J lost 1 base; unmatched junction nucleotides: 5. CDR3 size: 16 residues.

The J gene is TRBJ2-2, the V gene TRBV6-5; 9 nucleotides agree with TRBD1. The CDR3 is 14 amino acids. J was trimmed by 5 bases and V by 6 bases; bases with no gene match: 4. Germline V CDR1 and CDR2: MNHEY, SVGAGI. The CDR3 DNA follows: TGTGCCAGCAGACGGGACAGGGAGACCGGGGAGCTGTTTTTT. Protein product: CASRRDRETGELFF.

This clone was recorded once. V is TRBV6-4 and J is TRBJ2-3, with 15 nucleotides matching TRBD2. The V and J ends lost 3 bases and 4 bases, in that order; junction bases with no gene match: 2. The CDR3 loop spans 16 amino acids. Per germline, CDR1 MRHNA and CDR2 SNTAGT. The CDR3 reads CASSEGLAGGPDTQYF. For the CDR3, the DNA is TGTGCCAGCAGTGAGGGACTAGCGGGAGGCCCAGATACGCAGTATTTT.

This sequence joins TRBV6-5 and TRBJ1-1, with D uncertain. The CDR3 runs to 12 residues. Per germline, CDR1 MNHEY and CDR2 SVGAGI. Trimming left V 2 bases short and J 3 bases short, with 4 bases between. The CDR3: CASSYPHTEAFF. In DNA form, the CDR3 reads TGTGCCAGCAGTTACCCTCACACTGAAGCTTTCTTT.

The rearrangement links TRBV2 to TRBJ2-1; D is perhaps TRBD2 (6 bases). CDR1 SNHLY and CDR2 FYNNEI come from the germline V gene. The ends were cut back, 6 bases at V and 0 bases at J, with 15 bases in the middle. The CDR3 extends over 16 amino acids. The CDR3 DNA reads TGTGCCAGCAGGGCGGGGCGTAAGAGCTCCTACAATGAGCAGTTCTTC. This codes for CASRAGRKSSYNEQFF.

The rearrangement links TRBV5-4 to TRBJ2-6; no clear D. Germline V gene sequence: CDR1 SGHNT, CDR2 YYREEE (reference sequence). V lost 1 base and J lost 0, with 5 bases in between. The CDR3 is made up of 15 amino acids. The chain's CDR3 is CASSLIYSGANVLTF. CDR3 coding DNA: TGTGCCAGCAGCTTGATATACTCTGGGGCCAACGTCCTGACTTTC.

V gene TRBV7-9 combines with J gene TRBJ2-1, with a possible D match to TRBD1 (6 bases). Germline assignment: CDR1 SEHNR and CDR2 FQNEAQ (reference sequence). The length of the CDR3 is 15 residues. Trimming shortened V by 5 bases and J by 4 bases, and 15 bases separated the two germline ends. The CDR3 sequence: CASSAHRDNYNEQFF. The CDR3 nucleotides read TGTGCCAGCAGCGCACACCGGGACAATTACAATGAGCAGTTCTTC. The full variable domain, with the rest looked up from reference TRBV7-9 and TRBJ2-1, is DTGVSQNPRHKITKRGQNVTFRCDPISEHNRLYWYRQTLGQGPEFLTYFQNEAQLEKSRLLSDRFSAERPKGSFSTLEIQRTEQGDSAMYLCASSAHRDNYNEQFFGPGTRLTVL.

The V call is TRBV5-1, the J call TRBJ2-5; 12 positions match TRBD2. Germline V gene sequence: CDR1 SGHRS, CDR2 YFSETQ. CDR3 length: 16 residues. V shed 0 bases, J shed 4 bases, and the junction held 4 bases outside the gene matches. This CDR3 reads CASSLALAGGRETQYF. Here the CDR3 DNA reads TGCGCCAGCAGCTTGGCCCTAGCGGGAGGGCGAGAGACCCAGTACTTC.

The chain employs TRBV6-5 and TRBJ2-3; 7 nucleotides line up with TRBD2. Germline loops: CDR1 MNHEY, CDR2 SVGAGI. With 4 bases clipped from V and 3 bases from J, the junction kept 7 bases outside the gene matches. The CDR3 extends over 15 amino acids. The CDR3 DNA sequence: TGTGCCAGCAGTTCCCCGGGGGGTGCGACAGATACGCAGTATTTT. It specifies CASSSPGGATDTQYF.

This chain links TRBV10-2 with TRBJ2-7, with TRBD1 as a possible D gene (5 bases). This CDR3 has 14 residues. Trimming removed 2 bases from V and 5 bases from J, with 13 bases in between. In germline, CDR1 is WSHSY, CDR2 SAAADI. The chain's CDR3 is CASSESARAHEQYF. DNA for the CDR3: TGCGCCAGCAGTGAGAGTGCCAGGGCCCACGAGCAGTACTTC.

This sequence joins TRBV11-2 and TRBJ2-7, with D unresolved. The CDR3 runs to 11 residues. Germline-derived CDR1 and CDR2 are SGHAT and FQNNGV. V lost 3 bases and J 5 bases, leaving 5 bases between the germline ends. This CDR3 reads CASSFRDEQYF. The CDR3 DNA follows: TGTGCCAGCAGCTTCAGAGACGAGCAGTACTTC.

This clone was found a few times. The chain has TRBV5-1 and TRBJ1-3, with a tentative D call TRBD1 (6 bases). V lost 3 bases and J 3 bases, leaving 13 bases between the germline ends. This CDR3 is 15 amino acids long. Germline V gives CDR1 SGHRS, CDR2 YFSETQ. The CDR3 nucleotides read TGCGCCAGCAGCTCGGACGGGGGCGATGGAAACACCATATATTTT. Its protein product is CASSSDGGDGNTIYF.

V usage is TRBV29-1 and J usage is TRBJ2-6; no definite D call. Looked up from germline, CDR1 is SQVTM and CDR2 is ANQGSEA. V was pared by 4 bases and J by 2 bases, with 15 bases between. This CDR3 is 16 amino acids long. The CDR3 DNA sequence: TGCAGCGTTGGGGTATGTGGCGTCACTGGGGCCAACGTCCTGACTTTC. The encoded protein is CSVGVCGVTGANVLTF.

The chain joins TRBV4-1 to TRBJ2-1; D is perhaps TRBD2 (6 bases). This CDR3 is built from 17 residues. Trimming removed 1 base from V and 4 bases from J, with 17 bases in between. The germline V gene has CDR1 MGHRA and CDR2 YSYEKL. The CDR3 sequence: CASSQGLAAGRYNEQFF. The CDR3 DNA sequence: TGCGCCAGCAGCCAAGGGTTGGCTGCGGGACGGTACAATGAGCAGTTCTTC.

Sample share makes this clone large (0.1 to 1%). This chain uses TRBV27 with TRBJ2-5; perhaps TRBD1 as D (6 bases). CDR1 is MNHEY and CDR2 is SMNVEV in the germline V gene (reference sequence). The CDR3 covers 16 residues. Trimming removed 5 bases from V and 1 base from J, with 17 bases in between. The CDR3: CASSGPGQRTQETQYF. CDR3 in DNA: TGTGCCAGCAGTGGACCAGGACAGAGGACCCAAGAGACCCAGTACTTC.

The CDR3 is CASTLTSGIREQFF. DNA for the CDR3: TGTGCCAGTACCCTGACTAGCGGGATTCGTGAGCAGTTCTTC. This sequence joins TRBV19 and TRBJ2-1; 11 bases align to TRBD2. Germline V gives CDR1 LNHDA, CDR2 SQIVND (reference sequence). V gave up 7 bases and J gave up 9 bases; unmatched junction bases: 8. This CDR3 is built from 14 residues.

In this sample, this clone turned up a few times. The chain employs TRBV5-6 and TRBJ2-7; possibly TRBD1 for D (5 bases). Germline lookup yields CDR1 SGHDT and CDR2 YYEEEE. The V gene lost 5 bases and the J gene lost 3 bases, with 12 bases spanning the gap. The CDR3 loop spans 13 amino acids. CDR3 residues: CASSPTGNYEQYF. In nucleotides, the CDR3 is TGTGCCAGCAGTCCCACAGGTAACTACGAGCAGTACTTC.

CDR3 in DNA: TGTGCCAGCAGCACGAAGGAGGATACGCAGTATTTT. It yields the protein CASSTKEDTQYF. The V call is TRBV7-9, the J call TRBJ2-3; D remains ambiguous. Trimming took off 5 bases at V and 6 bases at J, with 9 bases between the two ends. Germline V gene lookup returns CDR1 SEHNR and CDR2 FQNEAQ (reference sequence). This CDR3 comprises 12 residues.

The chain employs TRBV7-2 and TRBJ2-7, with 9 bases identical to TRBD2. This CDR3 region has 14 residues. The germline V gene encodes CDR1 SGHTA and CDR2 FQGNSA. V shed 8 bases, J shed 4 bases, and the junction held 9 bases outside the gene matches. The CDR3 reads CASGNSGSQYEQYF. CDR3 sequence (DNA): TGTGCCAGCGGAAATAGCGGGAGTCAGTACGAGCAGTACTTC.

The rearrangement uses TRBV5-4 and TRBJ2-5; TRBD1 agrees at 9 bases. The CDR3 loop spans 15 amino acids. The trim removed 4 bases at V and 2 bases at J, leaving 6 bases unmatched. CDR1 is SGHNT and CDR2 is YYREEE in the germline V gene (reference sequence). The CDR3 here is CASSRKDRGQETQYF. Here the CDR3 DNA reads TGTGCCAGCAGCCGGAAAGACAGGGGGCAAGAGACCCAGTACTTC.

The rearrangement uses TRBV11-3 and TRBJ2-5; perhaps TRBD1 as D (6 bases). The J call may be faulty, since TRBJ2-7 better matches the DNA end. The CDR3 is 14 amino acids. CDR1 and CDR2 from the germline V gene are SGHNT and YENEEA. DNA for the CDR3: TGTGCCAGCAGCCACCGACAGGCGTACTACGAGCAGTACTTC. This encodes CASSHRQAYYEQYF.

V gene TRBV27 combines with J gene TRBJ2-7; 9 nucleotides agree with TRBD1. Germline V gene sequence: CDR1 MNHEY, CDR2 SMNVEV (reference sequence). The CDR3 is 15 amino acids. The trim removed 4 bases at V and 3 bases at J, leaving 7 bases unmatched. The CDR3 protein is CASSSTPTGGYEQYF. CDR3 sequence (DNA): TGTGCCAGCAGTTCGACCCCGACAGGGGGCTACGAGCAGTACTTC.

The rearrangement joins TRBV28 to TRBJ1-1, with D possibly being TRBD1 (5 bases). Germline values: CDR1 MDHEN, CDR2 SYDVKM. The V and J ends lost 7 bases and 2 bases respectively, with 14 bases between them. This CDR3 is built from 14 residues. CDR3 sequence (DNA): TGTGCCAGCAACCATCGCGGGGGAAACACTGAAGCTTTCTTT. Translation gives CASNHRGGNTEAFF.

This clone was counted once. The genes are TRBV19 and TRBJ2-3; 7 bases map to TRBD2. The germline CDR1 and CDR2 sequences are LNHDA and SQIVND (reference sequence). J lost 1 base, V lost 5 bases, and 9 bases had no gene match. CDR3 length: 16 residues. CDR3 nucleotides: TGTGCCAGTAGTGCTTGGGGGGGTCGAGGCACAGATACGCAGTATTTT. This codes for CASSAWGGRGTDTQYF. The full variable domain, completed using reference TRBV19 and TRBJ2-3, is DGGITQSPKYLFRKEGQNVTLSCEQNLNHDAMYWYRQDPGQGLRLIYYSQIVNDFQKGDIAEGYSVSREKKESFPLTVTSAQKNPTAFYLCASSAWGGRGTDTQYFGPGTRLTVL.

The V call is TRBV7-6, the J call TRBJ2-7; D may match TRBD1 or TRBD2 (5 bases each). Looked up from germline, CDR1 is SGHVS and CDR2 is FNYEAQ. This CDR3 spans 12 amino acids. V was trimmed by 6 bases and J by 6 bases, leaving 12 bases between them. CDR3 nucleotide sequence: TGTGCCAGCAGGCCCCGGGGCAGCGAGCAGTACTTC. This gives the protein CASRPRGSEQYF.

The V call is TRBV6-1, the J call TRBJ2-2, with TRBD1 matching 7 bases. The J segment lost 1 base and the V segment lost 1 base, leaving 0 bases of the junction unmatched. The CDR3 loop spans 15 amino acids. Germline CDR1 and CDR2: MNHNS and SASEGT. For the CDR3, the DNA is TGTGCCAGCAGTGAAGGGACAGGGAACACCGGGGAGCTGTTTTTT. Its protein is CASSEGTGNTGELFF.

This rearrangement joins TRBV30 to TRBJ2-1; 7 bases agree with TRBD1. Per the germline V gene, CDR1 is GTSNPN and CDR2 is SVGIG (reference sequence). The V segment lost 7 bases and the J segment 2 bases; nucleotides outside the gene matches: 11. The CDR3 loop spans 15 amino acids. The CDR3 region has the DNA TGTGCCTCTTCACCGACAGGGACCACCTACAATGAGCAGTTCTTC. It encodes CASSPTGTTYNEQFF.

The rearrangement uses TRBV5-1 and TRBJ1-2, with D hard to call. CDR1 is SGHRS and CDR2 is YFSETQ in the germline V gene. This CDR3 contains 12 residues. V lost 0 bases and J lost 7, with 7 bases in between. This chain's CDR3 is CASSLASTGYTF. The CDR3 nucleotides are TGCGCCAGCAGCTTGGCGTCTACTGGCTACACCTTC.

CDR3 nucleotides: TGTGCCAGCAGCCGGGGCAGGGTCGGTAATGAGCAGTTCTTC. It is translated as CASSRGRVGNEQFF. The V gene is TRBV14, the J gene TRBJ2-1, with a possible D match to TRBD1 (5 bases). The CDR3 spans 14 residues. Germline V lookup: CDR1 SGHDN, CDR2 FVKESK. The ends were cut back, 4 bases at V and 7 bases at J, with 14 bases in the middle.